Listed here are 17 T cell receptor beta chains from one sample, sequenced in a study of blood T cell repertoires in COVID-19. Repertoires were generated with immunoSEQ multiplex PCR, while TCRdb's copy carries only in-frame clones and drops some. Of approximately 180,000 clones detected, approximately 85% appear once; the ten largest clones hold over 9.5%. The sequenced material came from peripheral blood. These TCRs come from a human donor with active or convalescent COVID-19. The donor label of this sample is uncertain.

The rearrangement joins TRBV3-1 (or the pseudogene TRBV3-2) to TRBJ2-1; 7 bases line up with TRBD1. Per the germline V gene, CDR1 is LGHDT and CDR2 is YNNKEL (reference sequence). The CDR3 is 15 residues long. The V and J ends lost 2 bases and 9 bases, in that order; junction bases with no gene match: 10. CDR3 region: CASSQHRGPRGEQFF. The CDR3 DNA sequence: TGTGCCAGCAGCCAACACAGGGGCCCCCGGGGTGAGCAGTTCTTC.

The chain has TRBV5-4 and TRBJ2-1; 9 nucleotides line up with TRBD1. CDR1 and CDR2 (germline): SGHNT, YYREEE (reference sequence). The V gene end was trimmed by 3 bases and the J gene end by 5 bases; junction bases not matched to a gene: 6. CDR3 length: 15 residues. The DNA of the CDR3 is TGTGCCAGCAGCTACGGACAGGGGTGGAACAATGAGCAGTTCTTC. Its protein product is CASSYGQGWNNEQFF.

V is TRBV4-3 and J is TRBJ1-6; D unresolved. Germline CDR1 LGHNA, CDR2 YSLEER. Trimming took 4 bases from V and 0 from J, leaving 10 bases between them. This CDR3 spans 16 amino acids. The DNA for the CDR3 is TGCGCCAGCAGCCCGACACACAGCTCCTATAATTCACCCCTCCACTTT. Amino acid sequence: CASSPTHSSYNSPLHF.

The chain links TRBV5-5 to TRBJ2-7; D perhaps matches TRBD2 (6 bases). This CDR3 comprises 13 residues. Trimming removed 3 bases from V and 3 bases from J, with 10 bases in between. The germline CDR1 and CDR2 sequences are SGHKS and YYEKEE (reference sequence). The DNA for the CDR3 is TGTGCCAGCAGCTGGGTAGCGGACTACGAGCAGTACTTC. Protein: CASSWVADYEQYF.

The genes are TRBV2 and TRBJ2-3, with 7 bases lining up with TRBD1. With V trimmed by 11 bases and J by 6 bases, 2 bases remained unmatched. Per the germline V gene, CDR1 is SNHLY and CDR2 is FYNNEI. The CDR3 totals 10 residues. This CDR3 is CASQGDTQYF. CDR3 bases: TGTGCCTCACAGGGGGATACGCAGTATTTT. Full variable domain (outside the CDR3, taken from reference TRBV2 and TRBJ2-3): EPEVTQTPSHQVTQMGQEVILRCVPISNHLYFYWYRQILGQKVEFLVSFYNNEISEKSEIFDDQFSVERPDGSNFTLKIRSTKLEDSAMYFCASQGDTQYFGPGTRLTVL.

This clone showed up just a few times. The chain employs TRBV5-1 and TRBJ2-3; 15 nucleotides match TRBD2. The CDR3 consists of 17 residues. With V trimmed by 5 bases and J by 1 base, 5 bases remained unmatched. The germline V gene has CDR1 SGHRS and CDR2 YFSETQ. The chain's CDR3 is CASSTGLAGGGTDTQYF. The CDR3 DNA reads as TGCGCCAGCAGTACGGGACTAGCGGGGGGCGGCACAGATACGCAGTATTTT.

The chain uses TRBV5-1 and TRBJ2-6; D perhaps matches TRBD1 (5 bases). The CDR3 runs to 17 residues. V was clipped by 2 bases and J by 4 bases, with 16 bases between them. From germline, CDR1 is SGHRS and CDR2 YFSETQ. Here the CDR3 DNA reads TGCGCCAGCAGCTTACAGGTAGCTACGAGGGGGGCCAACGTCCTGACTTTC. Translating gives CASSLQVATRGANVLTF.

The rearrangement joins TRBV27 to TRBJ2-5; maybe TRBD1 (7 bases). The CDR3 totals 14 residues. CDR1 is MNHEY, CDR2 SMNVEV, per germline (reference sequence). The V gene lost 5 bases and the J gene lost 5 bases, with 15 bases spanning the gap. The CDR3 DNA reads TGTGCCAGCAGTCCCATCCAGGGGGGTGAGACCCAGTACTTC. It is translated as CASSPIQGGETQYF.

This sequence joins TRBV28 and TRBJ2-1, with D tentatively TRBD2 (7 bases). The CDR3 extends over 15 amino acids. V lost 7 bases to trimming and J lost 7 bases, with 20 bases between them. CDR1 is MDHEN and CDR2 is SYDVKM in the germline V gene. CDR3 protein: CASTLWGGARNEQFF. The CDR3 DNA is TGTGCCAGCACCTTATGGGGGGGGGCGAGGAATGAGCAGTTCTTC.

The V and J genes are TRBV5-4 and TRBJ2-1; D unclear. This CDR3 spans 13 amino acids. Germline CDR1 is SGHNT and CDR2 is YYREEE (reference sequence). V was shortened by 0 bases and J by 4 bases, with 5 bases between the two germline ends. In nucleotides, the CDR3 is TGTGCCAGCAGCTTGGACAGTTACAATGAGCAGTTCTTC. Its translation is CASSLDSYNEQFF.

V gene TRBV11-2 combines with J gene TRBJ1-6; a weak D match, TRBD1 (6 bases). V was clipped by 6 bases and J by 6 bases, with 15 bases between them. CDR1 SGHAT and CDR2 FQNNGV come from the germline V gene. The CDR3 totals 15 residues. CDR3 residues: CASRGDRMSNSPLHF. Written as DNA, the CDR3 is TGTGCCAGCAGAGGTGACAGGATGAGTAATTCACCCCTCCACTTT.

The chain employs TRBV7-8 and TRBJ1-1; a possible D gene is TRBD1 (5 bases). Trimming removed 5 bases at V and 1 base at J, with 17 bases between. CDR1 and CDR2 from the germline V gene are SGHVS and FQNEAQ. The CDR3 is made up of 16 amino acids. The DNA of the CDR3 is TGTGCCAGCAGCGCAACTGCAGGGCGCGGGAACACTGAAGCTTTCTTT. Amino acid sequence: CASSATAGRGNTEAFF.

The V and J genes are TRBV7-9 and TRBJ2-7, with D unresolved. The CDR3 is 13 residues long. Looked up from germline, CDR1 is SEHNR and CDR2 is FQNEAQ (reference sequence). Trimming pared 2 bases from V and 2 bases from J, leaving 7 bases between. The CDR3 nucleotides are TGTGCCAGCAGCTTATCTGGAGCCTACGAGCAGTACTTC. This sequence encodes CASSLSGAYEQYF.

The V call is TRBV10-1, the J call TRBJ2-2; tentatively, D is TRBD2 (5 bases). V was trimmed by 3 bases and J by 7 bases, leaving 12 bases between them. The germline V gene encodes CDR1 WNHNN and CDR2 SYGVQD (reference sequence). The CDR3 loop spans 14 amino acids. The chain's CDR3 is CASSERGFIGELFF. CDR3 in DNA: TGCGCCAGCAGTGAACGGGGTTTCATCGGGGAGCTGTTTTTT.

This rearrangement joins TRBV28 to TRBJ1-1; 7 bases map to TRBD1. The CDR3 spans 12 residues. Unmatched junction bases numbered 7, after V lost 5 bases and J lost 10 bases. Germline V gives CDR1 MDHEN, CDR2 SYDVKM. The CDR3 region is CASSQRQGGAFF. CDR3 sequence (DNA): TGTGCCAGCAGTCAAAGACAGGGAGGAGCTTTCTTT.

This chain links TRBV7-8 with TRBJ2-1; 11 bases align to TRBD2. Germline V gene data show CDR1 as SGHVS and CDR2 as FQNEAQ. Trimming took 1 base from V and 0 from J; bases not matched to a gene: 8. The CDR3 sequence is 19 residues long. CDR3 residues: CASSLVYSGRGSSYNEQFF. The CDR3 DNA reads as TGTGCCAGCAGCTTAGTATATAGCGGGAGGGGGAGCTCCTACAATGAGCAGTTCTTC.

The gene calls are TRBV5-1 and TRBJ2-1; D might be TRBD2 (5 bases). V was shortened by 0 bases and J by 4 bases, with 11 bases between the two germline ends. CDR1 is SGHRS, CDR2 YFSETQ, per germline. The CDR3 contains 15 residues. CDR3 loop: CASSLGLPGYNEQFF. The CDR3 DNA reads as TGCGCCAGCAGCTTGGGACTACCAGGATACAATGAGCAGTTCTTC.